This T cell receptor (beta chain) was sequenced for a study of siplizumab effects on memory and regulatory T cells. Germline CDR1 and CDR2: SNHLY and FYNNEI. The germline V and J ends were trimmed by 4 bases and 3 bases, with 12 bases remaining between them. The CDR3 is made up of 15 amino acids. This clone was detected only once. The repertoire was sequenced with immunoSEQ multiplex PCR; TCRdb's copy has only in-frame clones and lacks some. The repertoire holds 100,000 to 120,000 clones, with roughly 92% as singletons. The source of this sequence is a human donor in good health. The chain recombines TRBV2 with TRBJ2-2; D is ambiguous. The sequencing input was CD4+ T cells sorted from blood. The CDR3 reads CASSARRVDTGELFF. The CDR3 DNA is TGTGCCAGCAGTGCTCGCCGGGTGGACACCGGGGAGCTGTTTTTT.